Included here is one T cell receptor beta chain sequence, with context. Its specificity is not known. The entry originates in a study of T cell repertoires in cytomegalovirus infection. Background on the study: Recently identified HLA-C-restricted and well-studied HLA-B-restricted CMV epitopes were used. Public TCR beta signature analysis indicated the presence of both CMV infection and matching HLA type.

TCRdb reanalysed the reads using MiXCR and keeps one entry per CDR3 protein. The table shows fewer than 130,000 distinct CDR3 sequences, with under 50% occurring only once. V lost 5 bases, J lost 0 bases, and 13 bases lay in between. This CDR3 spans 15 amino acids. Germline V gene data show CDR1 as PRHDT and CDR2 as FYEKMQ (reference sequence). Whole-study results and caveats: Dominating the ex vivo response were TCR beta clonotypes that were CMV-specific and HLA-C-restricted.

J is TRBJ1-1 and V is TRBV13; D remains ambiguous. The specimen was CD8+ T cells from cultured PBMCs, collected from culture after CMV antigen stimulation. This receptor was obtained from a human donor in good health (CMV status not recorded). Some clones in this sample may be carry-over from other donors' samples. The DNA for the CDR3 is TGTGCCAGCAGCCCCGCGTTAGAGGTGAACACTGAAGCTTTCTTT. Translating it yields CASSPALEVNTEAFF.